The next 21 T cell receptor beta chains were all read from a single sample in a study of CD8 T cells in Susac syndrome. The authors reverse transcribed roughly 0.5 to 1 ug RNA with random hexamers. TCRdb itself ran the immunoSEQ multiplex PCR reads through MiXCR, one entry per CDR3 protein. The table lists around 170,000 distinct CDR3 sequences, approximately 96% of them singletons, with 0.075% to 0.1% in the top ten. Sequencing was carried out using CD4+ T cells from PBMCs. These receptors all stem from a human donor with Susac syndrome.

The chain has TRBV30 and TRBJ1-6; D ambiguous. From germline, CDR1 is GTSNPN and CDR2 SVGIG (reference sequence). The V gene lost 1 base and the J gene lost 7 bases, with 2 bases spanning the gap. The length of the CDR3 is 11 residues. The CDR3 DNA is TGTGCCTGGAGTGCAAATTCACCCCTCCACTTT. Translating gives CAWSANSPLHF.

This clonotype showed up just once. J is TRBJ2-3 and V is TRBV30; TRBD2 matches 10 bases. The V segment lost 5 bases and the J segment 3 bases; nucleotides outside the gene matches: 8. There are 15 residues in the CDR3. Germline V gene sequence: CDR1 GTSNPN, CDR2 SVGIG (reference sequence). Here the CDR3 reads CAWSSGGAGTDTQYF. As DNA, the CDR3 is TGTGCCTGGTCCAGCGGGGGGGCCGGAACAGATACGCAGTATTTT.

This rearrangement joins TRBV28 to TRBJ1-1, with unresolved D. The CDR3 has 11 residues. The V end was cut by 10 bases, the J end by 6 bases, with 12 bases between. Germline V CDR1 and CDR2: MDHEN, SYDVKM. Here the CDR3 reads CATRGRPEAFF. DNA for the CDR3: TGTGCCACCAGAGGGAGGCCTGAAGCTTTCTTT.

The chain carries TRBV20-1 and TRBJ2-3; D not resolved. The germline V gene has CDR1 DFQATT and CDR2 SNEGSKA (reference sequence). The CDR3 spans 12 residues. With 3 bases removed from V and 2 bases from J, the gap between germline ends came to 6 bases. The CDR3 DNA reads TGCAGTGCTAGGAAGAACACAGATACGCAGTATTTT. It is translated as CSARKNTDTQYF.

This chain uses TRBV9 with TRBJ2-3; 14 nucleotides align to TRBD2. This CDR3 has 16 amino acids. V dropped 4 bases and J dropped 7; count of bases not matched to a gene: 8. Germline V gene data show CDR1 as SGDLS and CDR2 as YYNGEE. The CDR3 here is CASSMLTSGGANTQYF. The CDR3 DNA reads TGTGCCAGCAGCATGCTGACTAGCGGGGGGGCAAATACGCAGTATTTT. The entire variable domain, with the rest obtained from reference TRBV9 and TRBJ2-3, is as follows: DSGVTQTPKHLITATGQRVTLRCSPRSGDLSVYWYQQSLDQGLQFLIQYYNGEERAKGNILERFSAQQFPDLHSELNLSSLELGDSALYFCASSMLTSGGANTQYFGPGTRLTVL.

DNA for the CDR3: TGTGCCAGCAGCTTAAGGCGGACAGGGGGCTTGGGGTATGACAATGAGCAGTTCTTC. It translates to CASSLRRTGGLGYDNEQFF. The chain has TRBV7-3 and TRBJ2-1; 11 nucleotides agree with TRBD1. The germline gives CDR1 SGHTA, CDR2 FQGTGA. This CDR3 has 19 residues. V lost 1 base, J lost 5 bases, and 13 bases stayed unmatched.

The chain uses TRBV28 and TRBJ1-5; D gene uncertain. Trimming removed 5 bases at V and 6 bases at J, with 8 bases between. CDR1 MDHEN and CDR2 SYDVKM come from the germline V gene. The CDR3 is made up of 12 amino acids. This CDR3 is CASSRPSQPQHF. Here the CDR3 DNA reads TGTGCCAGCAGTCGCCCAAGTCAGCCCCAGCATTTT.

The chain combines TRBV12-3 or TRBV12-4 with TRBJ1-1; D remains ambiguous. This CDR3 has 14 residues. V lost 1 base, J lost 1 base, and 7 bases lay in between. The CDR3 spells CASSLERGNTEAFF. The CDR3 region has the DNA TGTGCCAGCAGTTTAGAGAGAGGGAACACTGAAGCTTTCTTT.

The chain joins TRBV7-3 to TRBJ2-3; 12 positions match TRBD2. CDR3 size: 15 residues. From germline, CDR1 is SGHTA and CDR2 FQGTGA. V shed 2 bases, J shed 5 bases, and the junction held 2 bases outside the gene matches. This CDR3 reads CASSLGLAGRDTQYF. Here the CDR3 DNA reads TGTGCCAGCAGCTTAGGACTAGCGGGACGAGATACGCAGTATTTT. Full variable domain (remainder filled in from reference TRBV7-3 and TRBJ2-3): GAGVSQTPSNKVTEKGKYVELRCDPISGHTALYWYRQSLGQGPEFLIYFQGTGAADDSGLPNDRFFAVRPEGSVSTLKIQRTERGDSAVYLCASSLGLAGRDTQYFGPGTRLTVL.

The chain has TRBV11-2 and TRBJ2-1, with TRBD2 matching over 16 bases. Germline CDR1 SGHAT, CDR2 FQNNGV. V was pared by 6 bases and J by 4 bases, with 12 bases of the junction left unmatched. The CDR3 has 19 residues. For the CDR3, the DNA is TGTGCCAGCAGTCACGTTTCGGGACTAGCGGGGGGGGGATACAATGAGCAGTTCTTC. Residues: CASSHVSGLAGGGYNEQFF.

The V gene is TRBV3-1, the J gene TRBJ1-4; 8 bases map to TRBD1. V gave up 2 bases and J gave up 11 bases; unmatched junction bases: 7. Germline-derived CDR1 and CDR2 are LGHDT and YNNKEL (reference sequence). The CDR3 sequence is 14 residues long. The CDR3 DNA reads as TGTGCCAGCAGCCAATACGGACAGGGAAGGAAACTGTTTTTT. As protein: CASSQYGQGRKLFF.

The V call is TRBV19, the J call TRBJ1-5; TRBD1 matches 7 bases. Germline V gene lookup returns CDR1 LNHDA and CDR2 SQIVND (reference sequence). The CDR3 sequence is 15 residues long. V shed 0 bases, J shed 4 bases, and the junction held 3 bases outside the gene matches. The DNA for the CDR3 is TGTGCCAGTAGTATAGAGACAGGGCAAAATCAGCCCCAGCATTTT. The encoded protein is CASSIETGQNQPQHF.

The chain recombines TRBV4-1 with TRBJ2-5; no clear D gene. Germline values: CDR1 MGHRA, CDR2 YSYEKL. The V end was cut by 2 bases, the J end by 2 bases, with 15 bases between. The CDR3 length is 16 residues. The CDR3 DNA reads as TGCGCCAGCAGCCAACTCGGAGCCTTCCCTCAAGAGACCCAGTACTTC. Translating gives CASSQLGAFPQETQYF.

This clonotype was observed once. V gene TRBV30 combines with J gene TRBJ2-5; 7 bases align to TRBD1. The CDR3 contains 13 residues. The V gene's germline CDR1 is GTSNPN and CDR2 SVGIG (reference sequence). Trimming cost V 2 bases and J 2 bases; bases outside gene matches: 2. As DNA, the CDR3 is TGTGCCTGGAGTAGGGACAGACAAGAGACCCAGTACTTC. It is translated as CAWSRDRQETQYF.

The chain employs TRBV19 and TRBJ2-6, with 10 positions matching TRBD1. V lost 5 bases, J lost 4 bases, and 8 bases stayed unmatched. CDR3 length: 17 amino acids. Germline V gene sequence: CDR1 LNHDA, CDR2 SQIVND (reference sequence). This chain's CDR3 is CASSPLDRGAGANVLTF. In nucleotides, the CDR3 is TGTGCCAGTAGTCCCCTGGACAGGGGGGCAGGGGCCAACGTCCTGACTTTC.

V gene TRBV4-3 combines with J gene TRBJ2-2, with D perhaps matching TRBD1 or TRBD2 (5 bases each). V was trimmed by 5 bases and J by 4 bases, leaving 8 bases between them. The CDR3 has 13 residues. Germline-derived CDR1 and CDR2 are LGHNA and YSLEER. The CDR3 loop reads CASSWDLTGELFF. Written as DNA, the CDR3 is TGCGCCAGCAGCTGGGACCTCACCGGGGAGCTGTTTTTT.

The chain links TRBV20-1 to TRBJ2-3; D gene ambiguous. Trimming pared 0 bases from V and 6 bases from J, leaving 7 bases between. CDR1 is DFQATT, CDR2 SNEGSKA, per germline (reference sequence). The length of the CDR3 is 12 residues. For the CDR3, the DNA is TGCAGTGCTAGAGACGACGATGATACGCAGTATTTT. This translates into CSARDDDDTQYF.

The chain uses TRBV7-9 and TRBJ1-5; D not certain. From germline, CDR1 is SEHNR and CDR2 FQNEAQ (reference sequence). The CDR3 has 16 amino acids. The V end was cut by 1 base, the J end by 7 bases, with 17 bases between. The CDR3 coding sequence is TGTGCCAGCAGCTTAGGTATTGGTGGAGGAGGCCAGCCCCAGCATTTT. Its translation is CASSLGIGGGGQPQHF.

V gene TRBV4-2 combines with J gene TRBJ2-6, with 13 nucleotides matching TRBD2. The V gene end was trimmed by 0 bases and the J gene end by 0 bases; junction bases not matched to a gene: 5. The CDR3 covers 20 residues. Per the germline V gene, CDR1 is LGHNA and CDR2 is YNFKEQ. The CDR3 coding sequence is TGTGCCAGCAGCCAAGATAAAGGACTAGCGGGGGACTCTGGGGCCAACGTCCTGACTTTC. It codes for CASSQDKGLAGDSGANVLTF.

This chain links TRBV6-1 with TRBJ2-3, with 7 nucleotides matching TRBD1. The CDR3 has 16 residues. The V and J ends lost 6 bases and 5 bases, in that order; junction bases with no gene match: 14. From germline, CDR1 is MNHNS and CDR2 SASEGT. CDR3 in DNA: TGTGCCAGCAGCCGCCGGACAGGCCTACGGGGAGATACGCAGTATTTT. Translated, it gives CASSRRTGLRGDTQYF.

This clonotype appeared once. This rearrangement joins TRBV20-1 to TRBJ1-5; a weak D match, TRBD1 (5 bases). Germline V gene sequence: CDR1 DFQATT, CDR2 SNEGSKA (reference sequence). The germline V and J ends were trimmed by 4 bases and 2 bases, with 18 bases remaining between them. The CDR3 has 16 residues. For the CDR3, the DNA is TGCAGTGCTACTGGGGTAGCAGGGATCGGCAATCAGCCCCAGCATTTT. It codes for CSATGVAGIGNQPQHF.